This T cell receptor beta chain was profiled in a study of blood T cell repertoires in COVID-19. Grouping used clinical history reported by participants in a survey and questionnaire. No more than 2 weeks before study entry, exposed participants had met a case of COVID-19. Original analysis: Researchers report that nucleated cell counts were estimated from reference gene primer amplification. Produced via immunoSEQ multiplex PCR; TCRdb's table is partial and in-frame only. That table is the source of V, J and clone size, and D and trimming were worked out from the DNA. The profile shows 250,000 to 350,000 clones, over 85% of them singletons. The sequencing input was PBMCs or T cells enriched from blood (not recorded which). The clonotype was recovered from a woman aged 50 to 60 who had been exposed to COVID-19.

DNA of the CDR3: TGTGCCAGCAGCCGGCAGGGGATCTATGGCTACACCTTC. It is translated as CASSRQGIYGYTF. This sequence joins TRBV14 and TRBJ1-2; maybe TRBD1 (6 bases). CDR1 and CDR2 (germline): SGHDN, FVKESK. Between the trimmed V and J ends, which lost 4 bases and 4 bases, there was a span of 10 bases. The CDR3 loop spans 13 amino acids.